The next 18 T cell receptor beta chains were all read from a single sample in a study of long-term antiretroviral therapy in people with HIV. Assay version v3.0 of immunoSEQ was used, and it was run at survey level. The data were produced by immunoSEQ multiplex PCR, yet TCRdb's version contains in-frame clones alone and is incomplete. The profile shows under 50,000 clones, less than 90% of them singletons. Sequenced here: unsorted PBMCs, sampled 1.2 years after starting antiretroviral therapy. Receptors originate from a woman between 50 and 59 years old with HIV.

J is TRBJ1-2 and V is TRBV27; 7 bases agree with TRBD1. V lost 6 bases to trimming and J lost 2 bases; unmatched junction nucleotides: 6. The CDR3 has 14 amino acids. Germline CDR1 is MNHEY and CDR2 is SMNVEV (reference sequence). The CDR3 region is CASSRQGPNYGYTF. The CDR3 DNA is TGTGCCAGCAGCCGACAGGGCCCAAACTATGGCTACACCTTC.

The rearrangement joins TRBV5-4 to TRBJ2-1; D unclear. The CDR3 spans 12 residues. V was shortened by 5 bases and J by 4 bases, with 7 bases between the two germline ends. Germline loops: CDR1 SGHNT, CDR2 YYREEE (reference sequence). The CDR3 is CASSMVYNEQFF. In DNA, the CDR3 is TGTGCCAGCAGTATGGTTTACAATGAGCAGTTCTTC. Variable domain in full (rest from reference TRBV5-4 and TRBJ2-1): ETGVTQSPTHLIKTRGQQVTLRCSSQSGHNTVSWYQQALGQGPQFIFQYYREEENGRGNFPPRFSGLQFPNYSSELNVNALELDDSALYLCASSMVYNEQFFGPGTRLTVL.

This chain connects TRBV6-6 to TRBJ2-7, with D unresolved. Trimming removed 4 bases at V and 4 bases at J, with 5 bases between. The CDR3 has 11 amino acids. Per the germline V gene, CDR1 is MNHNY and CDR2 is SVGAGI (reference sequence). The CDR3 here is CASSSFYEQYF. CDR3 bases: TGTGCCAGCAGTTCCTTTTACGAGCAGTACTTC.

The chain combines TRBV4-3 with TRBJ2-7, with D possibly TRBD1 on 6 matching bases. Germline loops: CDR1 LGHNA, CDR2 YSLEER. The CDR3 runs 15 residues. Trimming removed 6 bases at V and 4 bases at J, with 19 bases between. CDR3 sequence reads: CASSLERGNQYEQYF. CDR3 nucleotide sequence: TGCGCCAGCAGTCTCGAGAGGGGGAATCAATACGAGCAGTACTTC.

The table lists this clone with a count of one. V gene TRBV29-1 combines with J gene TRBJ1-2, with 7 bases lining up with TRBD1. Germline CDR1 is SQVTM and CDR2 is ANQGSEA. The junction had 9 bases not matched to a gene; V was cut back by 6 bases and J by 8 bases. The CDR3 is made up of 12 amino acids. The CDR3 reads CSVGDSKRGYTF. The DNA of the CDR3 is TGCAGCGTGGGGGACAGCAAGAGGGGCTACACCTTC.

The J gene is TRBJ2-2, the V gene TRBV4-2; D ambiguous. The CDR3 loop spans 14 amino acids. V shed 3 bases and J shed 5 bases, with 10 bases lying between them. Germline V CDR1 and CDR2: LGHNA, YNFKEQ. Written as DNA, the CDR3 is TGTGCCAGCAGCCATCAGGTACAGACCGGGGAGCTGTTTTTT. It yields the protein CASSHQVQTGELFF.

The rearrangement joins TRBV16 to TRBJ1-4; 8 bases align to TRBD1. The CDR3 loop spans 15 amino acids. Germline values: CDR1 KGHSY, CDR2 FQNENV. V lost 2 bases, J lost 7 bases, and 6 bases stayed unmatched. This CDR3 reads CASSQGQGGGEKLFF. The CDR3 region has the DNA TGTGCCAGCAGCCAAGGACAGGGAGGTGGTGAAAAACTGTTTTTT.

This clone is a singleton in its sample. V is TRBV10-3 and J is TRBJ1-5; no clear D gene. This CDR3 is built from 13 residues. Trimming removed 8 bases from V and 5 bases from J, with 13 bases in between. Germline CDR1 ENHRY, CDR2 SYGVKD. The CDR3 bases are TGTGCCATCGGTAATGGGGAGGATCAGCCCCAGCATTTT. Residues: CAIGNGEDQPQHF.

The chain employs TRBV4-3 and TRBJ1-2; D perhaps matches TRBD1 (5 bases). The V and J ends lost 3 bases and 3 bases respectively, with 17 bases between them. Germline V gene sequence: CDR1 LGHNA, CDR2 YSLEER. The CDR3 has 16 amino acids. The CDR3 nucleotides read TGCGCCAGCAGCCAGCTCCTCTCGGGGGGGTACTATGGCTACACCTTC. It specifies CASSQLLSGGYYGYTF.

This clone showed up just once. The chain couples TRBV27 to TRBJ2-5, with 9 bases that match TRBD2. V was pared by 2 bases and J by 3 bases, with 10 bases of the junction left unmatched. This CDR3 has 17 amino acids. Germline V lookup: CDR1 MNHEY, CDR2 SMNVEV (reference sequence). The CDR3 nucleotides read TGTGCCAGCAGTTTAGGCCCTAGCGGGGCCGTGGAAGAGACCCAGTACTTC. Encoded protein: CASSLGPSGAVEETQYF.

The chain carries TRBV18 and TRBJ1-2; TRBD1 aligns across 7 bases. CDR3 length: 15 residues. The V and J ends lost 4 bases and 0 bases, in that order; junction bases with no gene match: 5. Germline CDR1 reads KGHSH; CDR2 reads LQKENI. The CDR3 nucleotides read TGTGCCAGCTCACAGGGACAGCCAGCTAACTATGGCTACACCTTC. Protein product: CASSQGQPANYGYTF.

The gene calls are TRBV7-6 and TRBJ1-1, with D hard to call. The CDR3 runs 15 residues. Between the trimmed V and J ends, which lost 4 bases and 0 bases, there was a span of 12 bases. Germline V CDR1 and CDR2: SGHVS, FNYEAQ. CDR3 DNA sequence: TGTGCCAGCAGCTCCCAGGCAGATATGAACACTGAAGCTTTCTTT. It codes for CASSSQADMNTEAFF.

V usage is TRBV10-1 and J usage is TRBJ2-3; 7 positions match TRBD1. CDR3 length: 16 residues. J gave up 4 bases and V 4 bases, and 11 bases lay outside the gene matches. Germline lookup yields CDR1 WNHNN and CDR2 SYGVQD (reference sequence). The CDR3 region is CASSADRDAFADTQYF. In DNA, the CDR3 is TGCGCCAGCAGTGCTGACAGGGATGCCTTCGCAGATACGCAGTATTTT.

J is TRBJ2-7 and V is TRBV7-3; 9 bases are a match to TRBD1. The length of the CDR3 is 14 residues. Per the germline V gene, CDR1 is SGHTA and CDR2 is FQGTGA. The junction had 11 bases not matched to a gene; V was cut back by 7 bases and J by 7 bases. CDR3 sequence: CASNTRDRDGEQYF. In DNA, the CDR3 is TGTGCCAGCAACACCCGGGACAGGGACGGGGAGCAGTACTTC.

This clone was seen a handful of times. The chain combines TRBV6-1 with TRBJ1-6, with unresolved D. Germline loops: CDR1 MNHNS, CDR2 SASEGT. The V end was cut by 4 bases, the J end by 10 bases, with 14 bases between. CDR3 length: 14 amino acids. Here the CDR3 DNA reads TGTGCCAGCAGTGGTACATCGGGGTACTCACCCCTCCACTTT. Its translation: CASSGTSGYSPLHF.

This chain joins TRBV30 and TRBJ1-5, with 9 bases lining up with TRBD1. Germline V lookup: CDR1 GTSNPN, CDR2 SVGIG (reference sequence). CDR3 length: 13 amino acids. Trimming cost V 6 bases and J 5 bases; bases outside gene matches: 5. CDR3 sequence reads: CACDGQGYQPQHF. The CDR3 bases are TGTGCCTGTGATGGACAGGGGTATCAGCCCCAGCATTTT.

The DNA of the CDR3 is TGTGCCAGCCCAATCCGGGCAAACCTCCCAGATACGCAGTATTTT. It is translated as CASPIRANLPDTQYF. This rearrangement joins TRBV2 to TRBJ2-3; no clear D gene. The V end lost 8 bases, the J end lost 4 bases, and 19 bases lay between the germline ends. Germline CDR1 SNHLY, CDR2 FYNNEI. This CDR3 contains 15 residues.

The V gene is TRBV18, the J gene TRBJ1-2; no reliable D call. CDR1 KGHSH and CDR2 LQKENI come from the germline V gene. The CDR3 covers 15 residues. V dropped 0 bases and J dropped 2 bases, with 10 bases sitting between them. The DNA of the CDR3 is TGTGCCAGCTCACCACCGGAACCACCAAACTATGGCTACACCTTC. Translation: CASSPPEPPNYGYTF.